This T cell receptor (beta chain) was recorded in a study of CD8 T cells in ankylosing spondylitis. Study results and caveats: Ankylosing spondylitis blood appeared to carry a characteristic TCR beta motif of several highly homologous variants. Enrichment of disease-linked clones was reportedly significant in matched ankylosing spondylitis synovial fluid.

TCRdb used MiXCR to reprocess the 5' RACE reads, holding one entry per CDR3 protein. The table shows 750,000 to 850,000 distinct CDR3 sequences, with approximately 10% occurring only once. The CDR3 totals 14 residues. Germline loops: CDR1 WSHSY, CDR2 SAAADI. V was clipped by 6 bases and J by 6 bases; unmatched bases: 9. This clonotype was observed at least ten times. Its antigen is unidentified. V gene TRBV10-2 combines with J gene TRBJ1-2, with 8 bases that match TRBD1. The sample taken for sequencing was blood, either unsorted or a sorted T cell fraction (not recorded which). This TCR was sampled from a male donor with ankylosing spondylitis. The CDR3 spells CASRPADRADGYTF. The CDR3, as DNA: TGCGCCAGCAGACCCGCGGACAGGGCCGATGGCTACACCTTC.